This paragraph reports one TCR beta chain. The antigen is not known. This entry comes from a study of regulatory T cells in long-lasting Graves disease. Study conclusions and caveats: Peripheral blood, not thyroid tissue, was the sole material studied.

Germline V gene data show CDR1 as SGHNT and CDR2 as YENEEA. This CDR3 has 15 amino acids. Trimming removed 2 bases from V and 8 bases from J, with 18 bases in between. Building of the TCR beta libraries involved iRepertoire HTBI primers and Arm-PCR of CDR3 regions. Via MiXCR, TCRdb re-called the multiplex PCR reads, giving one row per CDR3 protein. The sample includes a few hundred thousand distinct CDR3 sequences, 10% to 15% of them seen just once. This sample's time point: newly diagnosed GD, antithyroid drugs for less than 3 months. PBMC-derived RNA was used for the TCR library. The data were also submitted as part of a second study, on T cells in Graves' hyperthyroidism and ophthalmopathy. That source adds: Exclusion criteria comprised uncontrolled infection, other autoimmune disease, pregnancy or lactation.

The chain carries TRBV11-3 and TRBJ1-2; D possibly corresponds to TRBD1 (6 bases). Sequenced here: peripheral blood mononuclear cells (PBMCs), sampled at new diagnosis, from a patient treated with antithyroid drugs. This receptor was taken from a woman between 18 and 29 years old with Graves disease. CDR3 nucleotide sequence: TGTGCCAGCAGCTTACCGTCGGGGGGCCTGCCGGGCTACACCTTC. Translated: CASSLPSGGLPGYTF.